One and the same sample provided the 20 T cell receptor beta chains below, sequenced in a study of blood T cell repertoires in COVID-19. Produced via immunoSEQ multiplex PCR; TCRdb's table is partial and in-frame only. This sample has around 340,000 clones, with about nine tenths found just once. Sequenced sample: PBMCs or T cells enriched from blood (not recorded which). These receptors came from a woman in her twenties or thirties who had been exposed to COVID-19.

The chain couples TRBV6-1 to TRBJ1-2; D remains unclear. Trimming took 2 bases from V and 3 from J, leaving 4 bases between them. The CDR3 consists of 12 residues. Looked up from germline, CDR1 is MNHNS and CDR2 is SASEGT. CDR3 amino acids: CASSESDYGYTF. The CDR3 region has the DNA TGTGCCAGCAGTGAATCCGACTATGGCTACACCTTC.

This clone is a singleton in its sample. V and J are TRBV30 and TRBJ2-7, with D possibly matching TRBD2 (6 bases). The CDR3 extends over 12 amino acids. V was cut by 2 bases and J by 3 bases, with 8 bases left in between. Germline CDR1 and CDR2: GTSNPN and SVGIG (reference sequence). CDR3 sequence (DNA): TGTGCCTGGAGTCCCGGGAGCTACGAGCAGTACTTC. Protein sequence: CAWSPGSYEQYF.

This chain joins TRBV3-1 (or the pseudogene TRBV3-2) and TRBJ2-2; D is undetermined. The CDR3 covers 13 residues. Germline-derived CDR1 and CDR2 are LGHDT and YNNKEL (reference sequence). The V and J ends lost 1 base and 5 bases respectively, with 5 bases between them. The CDR3 sequence: CASSQVTTGELFF. CDR3 sequence (DNA): TGTGCCAGCAGCCAAGTGACTACCGGGGAGCTGTTTTTT.

The chain is built from TRBV12-5 and TRBJ2-4; 8 bases line up with TRBD1. This CDR3 is built from 15 residues. Germline CDR1 reads LGHNT; CDR2 reads FRNRAP. J was trimmed by 8 bases and V by 2 bases; bases with no gene match: 8. The CDR3 coding sequence is TGTGCTAGTGGTTTGCCAACAACAGGGGGATACATTCAGTACTTC. Protein product: CASGLPTTGGYIQYF. Full variable domain (missing parts from reference TRBV12-5 and TRBJ2-4): DARVTQTPRHKVTEMGQEVTMRCQPILGHNTVFWYRQTMMQGLELLAYFRNRAPLDDSGMPKDRFSAEMPDATLATLKIQPSEPRDSAVYFCASGLPTTGGYIQYFGAGTRLSVL.

V is TRBV5-6 and J is TRBJ2-2; the D gene is possibly TRBD1 (5 bases). This CDR3 contains 16 residues. Germline V gene data show CDR1 as SGHDT and CDR2 as YYEEEE. V gave up 3 bases and J gave up 2 bases, with 14 bases separating them. The CDR3 sequence is CASSWGQGLNTGELFF. For the CDR3, the DNA is TGTGCCAGCAGCTGGGGCCAGGGATTAAACACCGGGGAGCTGTTTTTT.

The chain recombines TRBV5-1 with TRBJ2-3, with 7 bases fitting TRBD1. This CDR3 has 16 amino acids. Trimming cost V 0 bases and J 5 bases; bases outside gene matches: 9. Per germline, CDR1 SGHRS and CDR2 YFSETQ. The DNA of the CDR3 is TGCGCCAGCAGCTTGGAGGGCCAGGGGGTCAAAGATACGCAGTATTTT. Protein sequence: CASSLEGQGVKDTQYF.

V gene TRBV5-4 combines with J gene TRBJ2-2; 11 nucleotides match TRBD2. The CDR3 is 18 residues long. The germline CDR1 and CDR2 sequences are SGHNT and YYREEE (reference sequence). V trimming: 2 bases; J trimming: 4 bases; junction bases outside the gene matches: 10. CDR3 sequence (DNA): TGTGCCAGCAGCTTTGATGTAGCGGGAGGGTGGGGCACCGGGGAGCTGTTTTTT. Protein: CASSFDVAGGWGTGELFF. The whole variable domain, remainder taken from reference TRBV5-4 and TRBJ2-2, is ETGVTQSPTHLIKTRGQQVTLRCSSQSGHNTVSWYQQALGQGPQFIFQYYREEENGRGNFPPRFSGLQFPNYSSELNVNALELDDSALYLCASSFDVAGGWGTGELFFGEGSRLTVL.

The V gene is TRBV7-9, the J gene TRBJ1-1; possibly TRBD1 for D (6 bases). CDR1 and CDR2 from the germline V gene are SEHNR and FQNEAQ (reference sequence). V was trimmed by 2 bases and J by 5 bases, leaving 12 bases between them. The CDR3 totals 14 residues. The CDR3 sequence is CASSLYREGTEAFF. For the CDR3, the DNA is TGTGCCAGCAGCTTATACAGGGAGGGGACTGAAGCTTTCTTT.

This clone was seen a single time. This chain links TRBV18 with TRBJ2-7, with 10 bases identical to TRBD2. The V gene end was trimmed by 6 bases and the J gene end by 0 bases; junction bases not matched to a gene: 17. The germline CDR1 and CDR2 sequences are KGHSH and LQKENI. This CDR3 spans 19 amino acids. CDR3 DNA: TGTGCCAGCTCCCACACTAGGGCTACTACTAGCGGGGCCTCCTACGAGCAGTACTTC. It encodes CASSHTRATTSGASYEQYF. Based on the CDR3 plus reference TRBV18 and TRBJ2-7, the full variable domain is NAGVMQNPRHLVRRRGQEARLRCSPMKGHSHVYWYRQLPEEGLKFMVYLQKENIIDESGMPKERFSAEFPKEGPSILRIQQVVRGDSAAYFCASSHTRATTSGASYEQYFGPGTRLTVT.

This chain joins TRBV28 and TRBJ1-4; no clear D gene. Germline V gene data show CDR1 as MDHEN and CDR2 as SYDVKM. Trimming removed 5 bases from V and 0 bases from J, with 7 bases in between. The CDR3 extends over 14 amino acids. This CDR3 is CASSPVPTNEKLFF. In nucleotides, the CDR3 is TGTGCCAGCAGTCCCGTTCCAACTAATGAAAAACTGTTTTTT.

The rearrangement joins TRBV24-1 to TRBJ2-1; 9 nucleotides line up with TRBD2. The germline gives CDR1 KGHDR, CDR2 SFDVKD. This CDR3 has 18 residues. The V gene end was trimmed by 2 bases and the J gene end by 2 bases; junction bases not matched to a gene: 9. CDR3 in amino acids: CATSDSLSGRGAYNEQFF. The DNA of the CDR3 is TGTGCCACCAGTGATTCTCTTAGCGGGAGAGGGGCCTACAATGAGCAGTTCTTC.

V and J are TRBV6-4 and TRBJ2-2; 12 nucleotides agree with TRBD1. The V segment lost 8 bases and the J segment 7 bases; nucleotides outside the gene matches: 5. Per the germline V gene, CDR1 is MRHNA and CDR2 is SNTAGT. The CDR3 spans 14 residues. The CDR3: CASGTGGLYGELFF. The CDR3 region has the DNA TGTGCCAGCGGGACAGGGGGCTTATACGGGGAGCTGTTTTTT.

The chain joins TRBV28 to TRBJ2-7; D uncertain. The CDR3 extends over 12 amino acids. Trimming cost V 10 bases and J 7 bases, with 17 bases left between them. Germline V gene lookup returns CDR1 MDHEN and CDR2 SYDVKM. CDR3 loop: CATRGPLREQYF. The CDR3 nucleotides read TGTGCCACCCGTGGCCCCTTACGTGAGCAGTACTTC.

This chain joins TRBV30 and TRBJ2-7; D is possibly TRBD2 (6 bases). V gave up 0 bases and J gave up 3 bases, with 9 bases separating them. This CDR3 is 13 amino acids long. Per the germline V gene, CDR1 is GTSNPN and CDR2 is SVGIG (reference sequence). CDR3 sequence: CAWSVGRLYEQYF. As DNA, the CDR3 is TGTGCCTGGAGTGTGGGGAGGCTCTACGAGCAGTACTTC.

The chain employs TRBV28 and TRBJ2-7, with D perhaps matching TRBD1 (6 bases). This CDR3 has 14 amino acids. V was cut by 0 bases and J by 0 bases, with 6 bases left in between. The germline gives CDR1 MDHEN, CDR2 SYDVKM. CDR3 sequence: CASSLWDSSYEQYF. Written as DNA, the CDR3 is TGTGCCAGCAGTTTATGGGACAGCTCCTACGAGCAGTACTTC.

The chain employs TRBV24-1 and TRBJ2-2, with 7 bases identical to TRBD1. CDR3 length equals 16 residues. Germline V gene lookup returns CDR1 KGHDR and CDR2 SFDVKD. The ends lost 2 bases at V and 6 bases at J; junction bases unmatched: 8. The CDR3 DNA is TGTGCCACCAGTGATTCCCGGGACAGCAGCCCCGGGGAGCTGTTTTTT. Residues: CATSDSRDSSPGELFF.

This clone was detected only once. The rearrangement joins TRBV30 to TRBJ1-6, with unresolved D. Trimming cost V 5 bases and J 8 bases, with 13 bases left between them. Germline lookup yields CDR1 GTSNPN and CDR2 SVGIG (reference sequence). The CDR3 loop spans 13 amino acids. The CDR3 region has the DNA TGTGCCTGGGGGTGGCGGGGTGATTCACCCCTCCACTTT. Protein sequence: CAWGWRGDSPLHF. The variable domain in full, completed from reference TRBV30 and TRBJ1-6, reads SQTIHQWPATLVQPVGSPLSLECTVEGTSNPNLYWYRQAAGRGLQLLFYSVGIGQISSEVPQNLSASRPQDRQFILSSKKLLLSDSGFYLCAWGWRGDSPLHFGNGTRLTVT.

The genes are TRBV1 and TRBJ2-3; TRBD2 was called by the table and not checked on the DNA. TRBV1 is designated a pseudogene. This CDR3 is built from 17 residues. CDR3 sequence reads: CTSSQEVASGGTDTQYF. The CDR3 nucleotides read TGCACCAGCAGCCAAGAGGTGGCCTCCGGGGGCACAGATACGCAGTATTTT.

V is TRBV9 and J is TRBJ2-2; 8 nucleotides match TRBD2. The J segment lost 6 bases and the V segment lost 0 bases, leaving 7 bases of the junction unmatched. Germline assignment: CDR1 SGDLS and CDR2 YYNGEE. The CDR3 contains 16 residues. In DNA, the CDR3 is TGTGCCAGCAGCGTAGCGGGGGGGGGAGCCGCCGGGGAGCTGTTTTTT. Translation: CASSVAGGGAAGELFF. Filled out from reference TRBV9 and TRBJ2-2, the complete variable domain reads DSGVTQTPKHLITATGQRVTLRCSPRSGDLSVYWYQQSLDQGLQFLIQYYNGEERAKGNILERFSAQQFPDLHSELNLSSLELGDSALYFCASSVAGGGAAGELFFGEGSRLTVL.

V usage is TRBV11-2 and J usage is TRBJ2-1, with 8 bases aligning to TRBD2. CDR3 size: 17 residues. CDR1 is SGHAT and CDR2 is FQNNGV in the germline V gene. After removal of 3 bases from V and 2 bases from J, the junction contained 9 bases not matched to a gene. The CDR3 coding sequence is TGTGCCAGCAGCTTCGGTGTTGGGCGGGGGGCCTACAATGAGCAGTTCTTC. It specifies CASSFGVGRGAYNEQFF.